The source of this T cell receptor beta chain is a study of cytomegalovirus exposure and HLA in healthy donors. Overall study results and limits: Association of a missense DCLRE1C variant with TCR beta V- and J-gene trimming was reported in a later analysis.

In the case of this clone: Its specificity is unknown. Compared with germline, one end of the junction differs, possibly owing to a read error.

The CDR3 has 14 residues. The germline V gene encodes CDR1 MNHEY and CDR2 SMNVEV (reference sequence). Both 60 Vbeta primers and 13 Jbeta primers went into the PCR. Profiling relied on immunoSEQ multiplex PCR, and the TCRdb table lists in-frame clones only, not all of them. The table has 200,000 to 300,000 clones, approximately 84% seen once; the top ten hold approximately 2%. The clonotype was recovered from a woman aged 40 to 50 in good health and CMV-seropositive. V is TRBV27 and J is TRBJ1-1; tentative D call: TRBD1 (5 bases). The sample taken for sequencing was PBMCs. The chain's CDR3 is CASSPGSMNTEVFF. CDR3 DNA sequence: TGTGCCAGCAGTCCAGGGTCCATGAACACTGAAGTTTTCTTT.